This TCR beta chain is from a study of type 1 regulatory T cells. Notes on the study in general: Tr1 cells had a more restricted TCR repertoire than non-Tr1 cells.

One entry per CDR3 protein, called by TCRdb with MiXCR from the reads. The data hold tens of thousands of distinct CDR3 sequences, with around 20% observed a single time. V was pared by 11 bases and J by 6 bases, with 8 bases of the junction left unmatched. From germline, CDR1 is ENHRY and CDR2 SYGVKD. The CDR3 runs to 12 residues. For this clonotype: Antigen: not known.

The sequence came from a human donor in good health. The V and J genes are TRBV10-3 and TRBJ2-3; 7 bases line up with TRBD2. Sequencing used cultured type 1 regulatory T (Tr1) cells, either the whole culture or a sorted fraction (not recorded which). As DNA, the CDR3 is TGTGCCGGGAGCGGGGCTTCGGATACGCAGTATTTT. Translation gives CAGSGASDTQYF.